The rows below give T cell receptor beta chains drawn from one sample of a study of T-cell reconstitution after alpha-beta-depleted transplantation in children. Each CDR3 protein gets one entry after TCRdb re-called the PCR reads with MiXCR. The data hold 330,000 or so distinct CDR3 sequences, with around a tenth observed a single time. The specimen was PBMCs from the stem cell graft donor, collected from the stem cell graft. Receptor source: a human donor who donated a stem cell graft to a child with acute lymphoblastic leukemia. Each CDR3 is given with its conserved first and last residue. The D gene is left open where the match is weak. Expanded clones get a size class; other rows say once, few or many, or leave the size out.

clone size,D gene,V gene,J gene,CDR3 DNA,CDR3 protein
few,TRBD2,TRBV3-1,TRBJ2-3,TGTGCCAGCAGTTTAGATCCCCGGGGGACTAGCCGTCTCACAGATACGCAGTATTTT,CASSLDPRGTSRLTDTQYF
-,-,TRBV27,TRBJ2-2,TGTGCCAGCAGTCCCCAGGGGGGGAACACCGGGGAGCTGTTTTTT,CASSPQGGNTGELFF
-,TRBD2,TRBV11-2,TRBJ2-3,TGTGCCAGCAGCTTAGACTACGGCGGGAGTCGGGACACAGATACGCAGTATTTT,CASSLDYGGSRDTDTQYF
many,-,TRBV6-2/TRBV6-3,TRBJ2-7,TGTGCCAGCATGCAGGGATACGAGCAGTACTTC,CASMQGYEQYF
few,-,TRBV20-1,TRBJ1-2,TGCAGTGCTAGAGACCCTCTAGACACAAACTATGGCTACACCTTC,CSARDPLDTNYGYTF
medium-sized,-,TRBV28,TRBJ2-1,TGTGCCAGCAGTTCCCTCAGCGGATTCCTCTCCTACAATGAGCAGTTCTTC,CASSSLSGFLSYNEQFF
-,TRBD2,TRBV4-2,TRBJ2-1,TGTGCCAGCAGCCGCGTTACTGGGACTAGCGGGAGCTCCTACAATGAGCAGTTCTTC,CASSRVTGTSGSSYNEQFF
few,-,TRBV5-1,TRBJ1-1,TGCGCCAGCAGCTCCTTGGGGGGTCACAAGTACACTGAAGCTTTCTTT,CASSSLGGHKYTEAFF
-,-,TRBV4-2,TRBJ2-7,TGTGCCAGCAGCCAAGATCCCCTTATCTACGAGCAGTACTTC,CASSQDPLIYEQYF
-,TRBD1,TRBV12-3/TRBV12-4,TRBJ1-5,TGTGCCAGCACCCAGGGGGACAGGGCGGGTCAGCCCCAGCATTTT,CASTQGDRAGQPQHF
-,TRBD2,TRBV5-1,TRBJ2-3,TGCGCCAGCAGCATAAGCGGGAGGGCCATAGATACGCAGTATTTT,CASSISGRAIDTQYF
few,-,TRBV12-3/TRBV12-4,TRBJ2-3,TGTGCCAGCAGGGACGGGCGAGCAGATACGCAGTATTTT,CASRDGRADTQYF
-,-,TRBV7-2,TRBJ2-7,TGTGCCAGCAGTTCCTCCGGGATCGACTCCTACGAGCAGTACTTC,CASSSSGIDSYEQYF
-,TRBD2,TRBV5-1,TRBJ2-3,TGCGCCAGCAGCTTGTCCGGGACTACCCTCGATACGCAGTATTTT,CASSLSGTTLDTQYF
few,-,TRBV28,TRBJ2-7,TGTGCCAGCAGTTCGTCTAGCGCCCGCGGACTTTCCTACGAGCAGTACTTC,CASSSSSARGLSYEQYF
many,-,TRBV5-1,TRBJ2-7,TGCGCCAGCAGCGAAGGGGTCCAACGGTGGGACGAGCAGTACTTC,CASSEGVQRWDEQYF
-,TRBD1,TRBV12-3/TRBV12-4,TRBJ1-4,TGTGCCAGCAGTTCCTCTCCAGGGGGCGAGGAAAAACTGTTTTTT,CASSSSPGGEEKLFF
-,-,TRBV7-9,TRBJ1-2,TGTGCCAGCAGCTTAGAATACGGCTATGGCTACACCTTC,CASSLEYGYGYTF
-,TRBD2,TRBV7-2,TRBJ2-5,TGTGCCAGCAGCTTAGGGGTAGGGCTAGCGGGAAAAGAGACCCAGTACTTC,CASSLGVGLAGKETQYF
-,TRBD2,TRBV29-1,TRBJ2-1,TGCAGCGGCCTAGCGGGAGGCCTTAATGAGCAGTTCTTC,CSGLAGGLNEQFF
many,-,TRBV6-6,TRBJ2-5,TGTGCCAGCAGCCCATCAGTAAAAGAGACCCAGTACTTC,CASSPSVKETQYF
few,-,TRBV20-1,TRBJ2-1,TGCAGTGCTAGAGATCGGATGGATGAGCAGTTCTTC,CSARDRMDEQFF
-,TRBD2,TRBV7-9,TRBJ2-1,TGTACCAGCAGCTTAGCCCCAACTAGCGGGAGGGACAATGAGCAGTTCTTC,CTSSLAPTSGRDNEQFF
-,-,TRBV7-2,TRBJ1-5,TGTGCCAGCAGTTCCGGACGGCACCCCAATCAGCCCCAGCATTTT,CASSSGRHPNQPQHF
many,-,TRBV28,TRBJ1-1,TGTGCCAGCAGAACCGGGATTTTGGAGGCTGAAGCTTTCTTT,CASRTGILEAEAFF